What follows are 9 T cell receptor beta chains derived from one specimen sequenced in a study of cytomegalovirus exposure and HLA in healthy donors. PCR employed 60 Vbeta and 13 Jbeta primers. The method was immunoSEQ multiplex PCR; TCRdb's version includes in-frame clones alone and lacks a portion of them. The sample holds about 190,000 clones, 75% to 90% seen once. What was sequenced was PBMCs. These receptors all come from a woman aged 45-65 years in good health and CMV-seropositive.

V gene TRBV6-1 combines with J gene TRBJ2-1; possibly TRBD1 for D (5 bases). V was clipped by 1 base and J by 4 bases, with 5 bases between them. Looked up from germline, CDR1 is MNHNS and CDR2 is SASEGT. This CDR3 contains 13 residues. The chain's CDR3 is CASSEDRYNEQFF. The DNA for the CDR3 is TGTGCCAGCAGTGAAGACAGGTACAATGAGCAGTTCTTC.

The gene calls are TRBV21-1 and TRBJ1-2. TRBV21-1 is an annotated pseudogene. CDR3 length: 13 residues. The chain's CDR3 is CASSTGNRYGYTF. CDR3 sequence (DNA): TGTGCCAGCAGCACCGGGAACCGGTATGGCTACACCTTC.

The V gene is TRBV6-5, the J gene TRBJ2-7, with a weak D call TRBD1 (5 bases). Germline V CDR1 and CDR2: MNHEY, SVGAGI. The CDR3 is 14 residues long. Trimming left V 10 bases short and J 1 base short, with 17 bases between. CDR3 protein: CAISTAVNSYEQYF. DNA for the CDR3: TGTGCCATTTCGACAGCAGTGAATTCCTACGAGCAGTACTTC.

The rearrangement links TRBV19 to TRBJ2-5; 14 bases map to TRBD2. Looked up from germline, CDR1 is LNHDA and CDR2 is SQIVND (reference sequence). This CDR3 contains 15 residues. V was pared by 5 bases and J by 1 base, with 0 bases of the junction left unmatched. The DNA for the CDR3 is TGTGCCAGTAGTGGACTAGCGGGGGGCCAAGAGACCCAGTACTTC. Translation gives CASSGLAGGQETQYF. Variable domain in full (rest from reference TRBV19 and TRBJ2-5): DGGITQSPKYLFRKEGQNVTLSCEQNLNHDAMYWYRQDPGQGLRLIYYSQIVNDFQKGDIAEGYSVSREKKESFPLTVTSAQKNPTAFYLCASSGLAGGQETQYFGPGTRLLVL.

As to this clone: The CDR3 ends on some other residue instead of the conserved phenylalanine or tryptophan, so this is likely a read error. No DNA is shown, since the ends of the CDR3 on it are uncertain; the CDR3 is the one TCRdb lists. This rearrangement joins TRBV6-4 to TRBJ1-1; TRBD1 is the table's D call, not checked against the DNA. From germline, CDR1 is MRHNA and CDR2 SNTAGT. The CDR3 sequence runs 15 residues, both termini included. CDR3 in amino acids: CASSDPTLDREVFGC.

The chain carries TRBV6-1 and TRBJ1-3, with D possibly being TRBD1 (5 bases). V was clipped by 6 bases and J by 9 bases, with 15 bases between them. From germline, CDR1 is MNHNS and CDR2 SASEGT. This CDR3 region has 13 residues. For the CDR3, the DNA is TGTGCCAGCAGACCCACAGGAGCGGGCACCATATATTTT. Its protein product is CASRPTGAGTIYF.

The rearrangement uses TRBV19 and TRBJ1-1, with 7 bases fitting TRBD1. CDR1 LNHDA and CDR2 SQIVND come from the germline V gene (reference sequence). The CDR3 is made up of 12 amino acids. With 7 bases clipped from V and 10 bases from J, the junction kept 9 bases outside the gene matches. CDR3 in amino acids: CASTVTGETAFF. The CDR3 coding sequence is TGTGCCAGTACCGTAACAGGGGAGACAGCTTTCTTT.

This chain uses TRBV29-1 with TRBJ1-1, with D maybe TRBD1 (5 bases). Trimming left V 2 bases short and J 6 bases short, with 7 bases between. The germline gives CDR1 SQVTM, CDR2 ANQGSEA. The CDR3 length is 11 residues. In DNA, the CDR3 is TGCAGCGTTGAAAGGGGTTCTGAAGCTTTCTTT. It yields the protein CSVERGSEAFF.

CDR3 in DNA: TGTGCCAGCAGCATCAGGGAATTGGAGACCCAGTACTTC. Protein sequence: CASSIRELETQYF. The chain couples TRBV7-2 to TRBJ2-5, with D possibly being TRBD1 (5 bases). Per germline, CDR1 SGHTA and CDR2 FQGNSA. The CDR3 sequence is 13 residues long. V was shortened by 5 bases and J by 5 bases, with 12 bases between the two germline ends.